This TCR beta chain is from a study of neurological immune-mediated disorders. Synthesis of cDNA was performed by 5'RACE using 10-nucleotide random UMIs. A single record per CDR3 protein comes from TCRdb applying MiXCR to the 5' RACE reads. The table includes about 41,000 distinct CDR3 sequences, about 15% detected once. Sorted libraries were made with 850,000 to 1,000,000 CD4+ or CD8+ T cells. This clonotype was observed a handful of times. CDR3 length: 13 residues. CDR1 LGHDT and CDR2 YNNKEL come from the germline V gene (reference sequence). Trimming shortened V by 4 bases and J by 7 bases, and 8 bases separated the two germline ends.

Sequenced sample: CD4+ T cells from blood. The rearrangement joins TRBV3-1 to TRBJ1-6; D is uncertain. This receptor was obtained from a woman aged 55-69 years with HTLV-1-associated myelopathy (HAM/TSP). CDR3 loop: CASSPGRNSPLHF. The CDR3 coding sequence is TGTGCCAGCAGCCCCGGGAGAAATTCACCCCTCCACTTT.